The clone carrying this T cell receptor (beta chain) is a singleton in its sample. Its antigen is not identified. This sample is drawn from a study of T cell responses to AZD1222 COVID-19 vaccine. The study's findings and limits: Repertoires were obtained only post-peak T cell response.

Pooled samples include second doses given at about 4 or 12 weeks. V shed 4 bases, J shed 1 base, and the junction held 8 bases outside the gene matches. CDR1 MDHEN and CDR2 SYDVKM come from the germline V gene. The CDR3 has 17 amino acids. Clones were read by immunoSEQ multiplex PCR, and TCRdb kept only the in-frame ones, dropping some. Of 91,000 or so clones detected, 92% appear once; the ten largest clones hold under 3.5%. The V call is TRBV28, the J call TRBJ2-5, with TRBD2 identical over 11 bases. Specimen: peripheral blood, collected 28 days after the second AZD1222 dose. The TCR was taken from an adult who received the AZD1222 COVID-19 vaccine. CDR3 sequence: CASSSYSGGDIQETQYF. The CDR3 nucleotides read TGTGCCAGCAGTTCCTATAGCGGGGGGGATATCCAAGAGACCCAGTACTTC.